This T cell receptor (beta chain) comes out of a study of blood T cell repertoires in COVID-19 (dated by TCRdb to 2018 to 2021). Looking at the study overall: Samples covering the acute and convalescent phases of COVID-19 were provided by collaborators in the United States, Italy and Spain. The samples were drawn from the first 160 participants of the ongoing ImmuneRACE study and from under 1,500 subjects provided by 6 global collaborators. The repertoires were made available in a free public database intended to serve as a resource for research on the immune response to SARS-CoV-2. The material from the prospective study consisted of cDNA or gDNA derived from T cells, B-cell-depleted T cells, or PBMCs. The sample metadata nearly always contained a de-identified subject ID, COVID-19 status, age in years and sex. Where available, HLA class I and class II types were taken from metadata supplied by the sample provider and were not determined by assay-based typing. Deeply sampled blood TCRbeta repertoires from subjects exposed to, actively infected with, or recovered from COVID-19 were included in the dataset.

Participants in the prospective study were enrolled through a virtual design, were aged roughly 18 to 100 years, and lived in roughly 26 United States geographic areas. In the prospective study, participants were assigned to cohorts based on the clinical history participants reported in a screening survey and a study questionnaire. ImmuneRACE Cohort 3 recovered participants were defined by two consecutive negative NP/OP PCR tests, healthcare professional clearance, or symptom resolution. Each participant in the prospective study had whole blood, serum and a nasopharyngeal or oropharyngeal swab collected by mobile phlebotomists. Prospective study participants could optionally give additional blood draws and questionnaires over a roughly two-month period. Before DNA extraction, blood samples from the prospective study were shipped at room temperature or frozen. In the case of this clone: Its antigen is still unknown. No base-level quality is on record; no much larger clone is a single base apart.

Results the study describes overall, beyond this receptor: The quantity of clinical and demographic metadata differed by source and by participant and was supplied without curation.

TCRbeta CDR3 regions were amplified from genomic DNA by means of the immunoSEQ Assay, a bias-controlled multiplex PCR. The paper's processing steps were these. The number of nucleated cells in each sample was estimated by amplification of reference gene primers within the assay. To quantify the absolute abundance of each unique TCRbeta CDR3 rearrangement, sequence reads were collapsed and filtered. Productive Simpson clonality was computed per sample as the square root of Simpson's diversity index over productive rearrangements. Sourced from immuneACCESS, this table was stored by TCRdb with only in-frame sequences that have V and J called. A share of the clones is absent; for the studies checked, an unresolved V gene accounts for under half, and the remainder has no known explanation. V, J and clone size are those of that table, while D and trimming were read from the DNA. In all, the sample holds about 180,000 clones, and around 88% of those were seen once. The top ten constitute more than 7.5% of the sample.

This receptor was identified in a woman younger than 45 who had recovered from COVID-19. The sequencing input was PBMCs or T cells enriched from blood (not recorded which).

CDR3 sequence: CASEGDTTGELFF. The DNA reads TGTGCCAGCGAGGGGGACACCACCGGGGAGCTGTTTTTT. The chain uses TRBV7-9 and TRBJ2-2; a tentative D match to TRBD1 spans 6 bases. From the germline V gene (reference sequence), CDR1 is SEHNR and CDR2 is FQNEAQ. Including cysteine and phenylalanine, the CDR3 has 13 amino acids. Only the CDR3 portion is preserved as DNA: 39 bases, with reading frame beginning at the first base. V lost 8 bases and J lost 4 bases; the stretch between them is 11 bases long.